This TCR beta chain was captured in a study of control samples from healthy donors and cancer patients. TCRdb's copy holds only in-frame clones and misses some; the assay was immunoSEQ multiplex PCR. The table lists 70,000 to 75,000 clones, nearly 90% of them singletons. V dropped 3 bases and J dropped 3; count of bases not matched to a gene: 2. Germline CDR1 and CDR2: SGHNT and YENEEA. The CDR3 runs 15 residues. The TCR comes from a man between 60 and 70 years old with lung cancer. Sequenced sample: PBMCs. The rearrangement uses TRBV11-3 and TRBJ2-2, with 9 bases matching TRBD1. CDR3 sequence reads: CASSFRDRDTGELFF. In DNA, the CDR3 is TGTGCCAGCAGCTTCCGGGACAGGGACACCGGGGAGCTGTTTTTT. Full variable domain (rest looked up from reference TRBV11-3 and TRBJ2-2): EAGVVQSPRYKIIEKKQPVAFWCNPISGHNTLYWYLQNLGQGPELLIRYENEEAVDDSQLPKDRFSAERLKGVDSTLKIQPAELGDSAVYLCASSFRDRDTGELFFGEGSRLTVL.